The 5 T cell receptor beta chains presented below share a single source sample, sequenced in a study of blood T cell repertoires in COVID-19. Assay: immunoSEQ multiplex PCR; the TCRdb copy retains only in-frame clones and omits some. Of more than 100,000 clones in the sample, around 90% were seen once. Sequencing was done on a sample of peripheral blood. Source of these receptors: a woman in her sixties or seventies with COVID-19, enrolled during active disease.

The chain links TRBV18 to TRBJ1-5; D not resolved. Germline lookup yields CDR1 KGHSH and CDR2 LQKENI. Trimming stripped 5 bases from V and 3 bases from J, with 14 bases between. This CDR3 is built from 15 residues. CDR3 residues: CASSTGKRFNQPQHF. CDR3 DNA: TGTGCCAGCTCAACGGGAAAGAGATTCAATCAGCCCCAGCATTTT. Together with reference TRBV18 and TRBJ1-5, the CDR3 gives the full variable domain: NAGVMQNPRHLVRRRGQEARLRCSPMKGHSHVYWYRQLPEEGLKFMVYLQKENIIDESGMPKERFSAEFPKEGPSILRIQQVVRGDSAAYFCASSTGKRFNQPQHFGDGTRLSIL.

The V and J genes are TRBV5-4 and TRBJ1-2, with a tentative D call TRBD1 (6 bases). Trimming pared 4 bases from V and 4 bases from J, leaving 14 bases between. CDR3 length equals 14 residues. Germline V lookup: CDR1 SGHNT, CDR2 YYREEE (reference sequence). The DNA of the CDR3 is TGTGCCAGCAGCCAAGAGACAGGAATCTATGGCTACACCTTC. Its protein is CASSQETGIYGYTF.

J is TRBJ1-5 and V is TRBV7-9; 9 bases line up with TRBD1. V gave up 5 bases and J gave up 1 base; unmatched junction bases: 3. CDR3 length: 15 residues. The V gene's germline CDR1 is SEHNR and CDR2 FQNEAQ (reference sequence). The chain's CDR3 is CASSPTGGSNQPQHF. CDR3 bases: TGTGCCAGCAGCCCGACAGGGGGGAGCAATCAGCCCCAGCATTTT.

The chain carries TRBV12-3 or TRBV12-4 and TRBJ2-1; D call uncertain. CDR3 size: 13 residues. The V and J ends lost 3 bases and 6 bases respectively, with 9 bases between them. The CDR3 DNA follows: TGTGCCAGCAGTTTTCAAAGCATCAATGAGCAGTTCTTC. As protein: CASSFQSINEQFF.

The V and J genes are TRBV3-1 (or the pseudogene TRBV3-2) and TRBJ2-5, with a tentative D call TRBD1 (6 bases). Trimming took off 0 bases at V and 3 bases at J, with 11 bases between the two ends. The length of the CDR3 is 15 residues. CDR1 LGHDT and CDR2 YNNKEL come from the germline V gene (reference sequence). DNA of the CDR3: TGTGCCAGCAGCCAAGACCCCTCAGGGGAAGAGACCCAGTACTTC. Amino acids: CASSQDPSGEETQYF.